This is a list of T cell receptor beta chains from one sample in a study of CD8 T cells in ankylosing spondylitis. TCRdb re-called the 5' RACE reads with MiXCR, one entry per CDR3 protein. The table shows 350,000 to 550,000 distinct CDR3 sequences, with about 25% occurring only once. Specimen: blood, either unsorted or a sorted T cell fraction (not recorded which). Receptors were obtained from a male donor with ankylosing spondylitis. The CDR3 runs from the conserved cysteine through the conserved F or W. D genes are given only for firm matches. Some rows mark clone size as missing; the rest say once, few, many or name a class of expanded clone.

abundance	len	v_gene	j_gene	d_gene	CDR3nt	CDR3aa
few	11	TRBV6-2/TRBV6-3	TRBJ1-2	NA	TGTGCCAGCAGTTATCGGAATGGCTACACCTTC	CASSYRNGYTF
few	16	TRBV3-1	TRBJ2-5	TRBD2	TGTGCCAGCAGCTGGCGGGAGGCCGCAGGAGTTGGGACCCAGTACTTC	CASSWREAAGVGTQYF
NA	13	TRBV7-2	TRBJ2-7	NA	TGTGCCAGCAGCCCATTCCCGACTTACGAGCAGTACTTC	CASSPFPTYEQYF
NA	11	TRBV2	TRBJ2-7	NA	TGTGCCAGCAGTGACGCCTACGAGCAGTACTTC	CASSDAYEQYF
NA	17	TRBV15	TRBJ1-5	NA	TGTGCCACCAGCTTAGACAGGTACATGGCTGCGAATCAGCCCCAGCATTTT	CATSLDRYMAANQPQHF
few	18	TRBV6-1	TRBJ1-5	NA	TGTGCCAGCACCAAGCACGTTTCGGGGAAAGGAGTGTTTCAGCCCCAGCATTTT	CASTKHVSGKGVFQPQHF
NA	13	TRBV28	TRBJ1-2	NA	TGTGCCAGCAGTCTCCGCGGGATCTATGGCTACACCTTC	CASSLRGIYGYTF
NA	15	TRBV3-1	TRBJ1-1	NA	TGTGCCAGCAGCCGAAGAGACCACACGAACACTGAAGCTTTCTTT	CASSRRDHTNTEAFF
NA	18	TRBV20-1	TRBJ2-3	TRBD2	TGCAGTGCTCAGTCCCCTAGCGGGAGATCATCTAGCACAGATACGCAGTATTTT	CSAQSPSGRSSSTDTQYF
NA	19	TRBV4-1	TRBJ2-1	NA	TGCGCCAGCAGCCAAGATTATCGGGAACTAGCTACATTAGAGTATGAGCAGTTCTTC	CASSQDYRELATLEYEQFF
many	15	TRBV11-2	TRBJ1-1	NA	TGTGCCAGCAGCCCAAGGGGGGGCCTGAACACTGAAGCTTTCTTT	CASSPRGGLNTEAFF
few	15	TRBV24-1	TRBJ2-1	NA	TGTGCCACCAGTGCCCGGCGGGGAGCCTACAATGAGCAGTTCTTC	CATSARRGAYNEQFF
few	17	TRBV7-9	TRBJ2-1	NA	TGTGCCAGCAGCCCCCGGGGAGGGGGACAAACCTACAATGAGCAGTTCTTC	CASSPRGGGQTYNEQFF
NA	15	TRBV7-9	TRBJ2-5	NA	TGTGCCAGCAGCTACCCGGGACCCCTAGGAGAGACCCAGTACTTC	CASSYPGPLGETQYF
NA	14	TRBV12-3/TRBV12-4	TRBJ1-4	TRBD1	TGTGCCAGCAGTAGACAGGGGTATAATGAAAAACTGTTTTTT	CASSRQGYNEKLFF
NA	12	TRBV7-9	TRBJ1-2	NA	TGTGCCAGCAGCCAATCGGGGCCTGGCTACACCTTC	CASSQSGPGYTF
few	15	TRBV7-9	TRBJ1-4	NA	TGTGCCAGCAGCCCCTCCGGGGGCAGGGATGAAAAACTGTTTTTT	CASSPSGGRDEKLFF
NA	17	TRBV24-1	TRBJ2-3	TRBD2	TGTGCCACCAGTGAACCTGGACTAGCGGGAGCTACAGATACGCAGTATTTT	CATSEPGLAGATDTQYF
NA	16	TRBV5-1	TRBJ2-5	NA	TGCGCCAGCAGCTTGGGGGTCCAGGCTTTTTCGGAGACCCAGTACTTC	CASSLGVQAFSETQYF
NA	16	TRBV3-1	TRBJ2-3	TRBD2	TGTGCCAGCAGCCTCCTAGCGGGAGGGCCCGGAGATACGCAGTATTTT	CASSLLAGGPGDTQYF
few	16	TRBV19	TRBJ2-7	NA	TGTGCCAGTAGTTTCTCCGGGACCAAGAGCTCCTACGAGCAGTACTTC	CASSFSGTKSSYEQYF
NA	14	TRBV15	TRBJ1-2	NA	TGTGCCACCAGCAGAGATACGGCAGGGTATGGCTACACCTTC	CATSRDTAGYGYTF
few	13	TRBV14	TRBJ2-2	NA	TGTGCCAGCAGCCAAACTGTGGGCGGGGAGCTGTTTTTT	CASSQTVGGELFF
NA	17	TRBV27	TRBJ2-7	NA	TGTGCCAGTCAGAAATACGGGGCCCCGAAAGTTAGGTACGAGCAGTACTTC	CASQKYGAPKVRYEQYF
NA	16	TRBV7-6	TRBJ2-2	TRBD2	TGTGCCAGCAGCTCCGCTCTAGCGGGAGGGACCGGGGAGCTGTTTTTT	CASSSALAGGTGELFF
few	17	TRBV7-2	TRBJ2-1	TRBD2	TGTGCCAGCAGCTTAGGGGCTAGCGGGAGTATGAACAATGAGCAGTTCTTC	CASSLGASGSMNNEQFF
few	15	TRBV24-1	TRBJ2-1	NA	TGTGCCACCAGTGGGGATCCGGGACTCGGCAATGAGCAGTTCTTC	CATSGDPGLGNEQFF
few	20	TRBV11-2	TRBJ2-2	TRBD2	TGTGCCAGCAGCTCCCGACTAGCGGGAGGGGTACTCGCGAACACCGGGGAGCTGTTTTTT	CASSSRLAGGVLANTGELFF
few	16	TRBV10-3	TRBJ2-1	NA	TGTGCCATCAGTGATCAAGGGGAACGTTTCGTCAATGAGCAGTTCTTC	CAISDQGERFVNEQFF
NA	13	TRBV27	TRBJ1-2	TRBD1	TGTGCCAGCAGGTTACAGGGGGCGGGTGGCTACACCTTC	CASRLQGAGGYTF
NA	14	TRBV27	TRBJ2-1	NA	TGTGCCAGCATCCCAGGAGGCTCCTACAATGAGCAGTTCTTC	CASIPGGSYNEQFF
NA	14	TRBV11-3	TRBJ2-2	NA	TGTGCCAGCAGCTTAGTGGGGCGCACCGGGGAGCTGTTTTTT	CASSLVGRTGELFF
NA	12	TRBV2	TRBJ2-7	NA	TGTGCCAGCAGTGAGGAGGGTGAGGAGCAGTACTTC	CASSEEGEEQYF
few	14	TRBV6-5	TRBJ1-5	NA	TGTGCCAGCAGTTCAGACGGACCATATCAGCCCCAGCATTTT	CASSSDGPYQPQHF
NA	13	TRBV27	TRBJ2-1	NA	TGTGCCAGCAGTCATGGACGGGAGAATGAGCAGTTCTTC	CASSHGRENEQFF
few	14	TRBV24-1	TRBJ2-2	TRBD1	TGTGCCACCAGGGACAGGGGGTCCCCCGGGGAGCTGTTTTTT	CATRDRGSPGELFF
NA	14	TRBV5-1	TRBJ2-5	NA	TGCGCCAGCAGCTTGGACTGGGGGCCGGAGACCCAGTACTTC	CASSLDWGPETQYF
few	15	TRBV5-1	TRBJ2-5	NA	TGCGCCAGCAGCTTGGTTCCAGGGTTAGGGGAGACCCAGTACTTC	CASSLVPGLGETQYF
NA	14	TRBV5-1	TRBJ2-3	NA	TGCGCCAGCAGCTTGGAGGCCAGCGGAGATACGCAGTATTTT	CASSLEASGDTQYF
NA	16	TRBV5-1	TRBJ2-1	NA	TGCGCCAGCAGCTTGGGGGGCGGGACCGGCGGGTATGAGCAGTTCTTC	CASSLGGGTGGYEQFF
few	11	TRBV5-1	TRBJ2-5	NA	TGCGCCAGCACTGCGGGGGAGACCCAGTACTTC	CASTAGETQYF
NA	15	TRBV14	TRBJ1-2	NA	TGTGCCAGCAGCCAAGATTTAGCGGCCATGGATGGCTACACCTTC	CASSQDLAAMDGYTF
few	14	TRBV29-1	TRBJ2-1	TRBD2	TGCAGCGTTGTTTTTAGCGGGGGGGGGAATGAGCAGTTCTTC	CSVVFSGGGNEQFF
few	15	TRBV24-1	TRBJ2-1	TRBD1	TGTGCCACCAGTGACCCGACAGGGCATAGTGATGAGCAGTTCTTC	CATSDPTGHSDEQFF
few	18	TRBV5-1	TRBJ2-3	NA	TGCGCCAGCAGCCTGCAGGGGGGCTCAGGCGTGGGGGAAGATACGCAGTATTTT	CASSLQGGSGVGEDTQYF
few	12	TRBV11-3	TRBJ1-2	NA	TGTGCCAGCAGCGCCGCGGGGATTGGCTACACCTTC	CASSAAGIGYTF
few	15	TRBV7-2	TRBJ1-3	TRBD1	TGTGCCAGCAGCTTAGTTCAGGGGGCTGGAAACACCATATATTTT	CASSLVQGAGNTIYF
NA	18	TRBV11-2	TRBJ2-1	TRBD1	TGTGCCAGCAGTTTTTATGGACAGGGGAATTTTGTCTACAATGAGCAGTTCTTC	CASSFYGQGNFVYNEQFF
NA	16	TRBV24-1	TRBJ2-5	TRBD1	TGTGCCACCTCATCCGGATGGACAGGGATTCAAGAGACCCAGTACTTC	CATSSGWTGIQETQYF
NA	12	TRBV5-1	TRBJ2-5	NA	TGCGCCAGCGCGGGACTCCAAGAGACCCAGTACTTC	CASAGLQETQYF
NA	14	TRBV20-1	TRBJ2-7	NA	TGCAGTGCTAGATCCTTGTTGGTATCCTACGAGCAGTACTTC	CSARSLLVSYEQYF
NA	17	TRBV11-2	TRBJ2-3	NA	TGTGCCAGCAGCTCCCGAGGGGGAGCGGAGATCACAGATACGCAGTATTTT	CASSSRGGAEITDTQYF
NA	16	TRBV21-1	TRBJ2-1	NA	TGTGCCAGCAAATTAGCAACCGGGACTCCACACAATGAGCAGTTCTTC	CASKLATGTPHNEQFF
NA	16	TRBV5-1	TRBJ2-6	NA	TGCGCCAGCAGCCTTGTTGGGACCTCTGGGGCCAACGTCCTGACTTTC	CASSLVGTSGANVLTF
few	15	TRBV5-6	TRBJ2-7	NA	TGTGCCAGCAGCCCCCAGTACGACGAGCGCTACGAGCAGTACTTC	CASSPQYDERYEQYF
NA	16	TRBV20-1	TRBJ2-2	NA	TGCAGTGCTAGAGATAGTAGCGGAGCGGGCACCGGGGAGCTGTTTTTT	CSARDSSGAGTGELFF
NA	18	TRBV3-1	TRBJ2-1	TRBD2	TGTGCCAGCAGCCTCCTCGGGGCCAGCGGGGGTTACAATAATGAGCAGTTCTTC	CASSLLGASGGYNNEQFF
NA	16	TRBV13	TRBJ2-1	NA	TGTGCCAGCAGCTTAATCGCAGGGACGACCTACAATGAGCAGTTCTTC	CASSLIAGTTYNEQFF
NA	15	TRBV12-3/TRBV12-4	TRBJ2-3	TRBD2	TGTGCCAGCAGTTTGGCTAGCGGGAGGCAAGATACGCAGTATTTT	CASSLASGRQDTQYF
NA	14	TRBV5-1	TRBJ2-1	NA	TGCGCCAGCAGCTTGGAAGGGCTAGACAATGAGCAGTTCTTC	CASSLEGLDNEQFF